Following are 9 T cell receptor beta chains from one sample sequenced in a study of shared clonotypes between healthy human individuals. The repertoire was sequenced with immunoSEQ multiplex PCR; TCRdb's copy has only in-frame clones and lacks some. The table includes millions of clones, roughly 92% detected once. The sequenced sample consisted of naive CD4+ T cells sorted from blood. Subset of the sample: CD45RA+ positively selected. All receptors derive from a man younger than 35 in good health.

CDR3 bases: TGTGCCAGCAGTGAACGACGGAAAGAGACCCAGTACTTC. It codes for CASSERRKETQYF. V usage is TRBV2 and J usage is TRBJ2-5; D is ambiguous. Germline assignment: CDR1 SNHLY and CDR2 FYNNEI. Trimming took off 2 bases at V and 3 bases at J, with 7 bases between the two ends. The CDR3 is made up of 13 amino acids.

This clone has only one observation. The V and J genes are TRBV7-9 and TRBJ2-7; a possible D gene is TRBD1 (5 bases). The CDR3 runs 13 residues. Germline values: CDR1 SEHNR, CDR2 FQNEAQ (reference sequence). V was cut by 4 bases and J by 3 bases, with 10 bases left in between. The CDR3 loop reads CASSSTVNYEQYF. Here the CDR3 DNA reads TGTGCCAGCAGCTCGACAGTAAACTACGAGCAGTACTTC.

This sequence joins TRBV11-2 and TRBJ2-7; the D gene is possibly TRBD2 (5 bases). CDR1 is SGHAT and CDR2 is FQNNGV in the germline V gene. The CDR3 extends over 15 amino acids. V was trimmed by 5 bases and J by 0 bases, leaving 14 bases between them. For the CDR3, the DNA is TGTGCCAGCAGCCAGTCCTATGGGAGCTCCTACGAGCAGTACTTC. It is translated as CASSQSYGSSYEQYF.

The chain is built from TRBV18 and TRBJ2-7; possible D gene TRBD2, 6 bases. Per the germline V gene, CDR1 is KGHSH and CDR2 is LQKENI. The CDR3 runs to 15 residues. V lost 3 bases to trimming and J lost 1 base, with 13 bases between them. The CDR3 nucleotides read TGTGCCAGCTCACCGATGGGACTGATTTCCTACGAGCAGTACTTC. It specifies CASSPMGLISYEQYF.

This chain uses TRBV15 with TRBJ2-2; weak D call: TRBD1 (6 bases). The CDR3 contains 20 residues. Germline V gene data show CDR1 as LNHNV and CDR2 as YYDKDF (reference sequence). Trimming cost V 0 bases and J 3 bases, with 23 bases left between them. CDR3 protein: CATSRDLRGARGTHTGELFF. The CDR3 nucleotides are TGTGCCACCAGCAGAGATCTCAGGGGAGCGCGAGGCACTCACACCGGGGAGCTGTTTTTT.

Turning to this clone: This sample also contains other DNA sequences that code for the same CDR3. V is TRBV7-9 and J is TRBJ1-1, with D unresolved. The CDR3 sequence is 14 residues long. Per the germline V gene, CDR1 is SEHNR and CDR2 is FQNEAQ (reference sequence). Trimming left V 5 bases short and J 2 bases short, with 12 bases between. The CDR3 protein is CASSPQGPNTEAFF. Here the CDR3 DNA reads TGTGCCAGCAGCCCCCAAGGGCCCAACACTGAAGCTTTCTTT.

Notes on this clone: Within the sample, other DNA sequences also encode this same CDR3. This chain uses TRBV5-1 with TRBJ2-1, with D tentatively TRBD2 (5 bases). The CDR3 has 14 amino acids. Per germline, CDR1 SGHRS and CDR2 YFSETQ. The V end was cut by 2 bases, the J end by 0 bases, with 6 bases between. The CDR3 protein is CASSLADSYNEQFF. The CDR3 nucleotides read TGCGCCAGCAGCTTAGCGGACTCCTACAATGAGCAGTTCTTC.

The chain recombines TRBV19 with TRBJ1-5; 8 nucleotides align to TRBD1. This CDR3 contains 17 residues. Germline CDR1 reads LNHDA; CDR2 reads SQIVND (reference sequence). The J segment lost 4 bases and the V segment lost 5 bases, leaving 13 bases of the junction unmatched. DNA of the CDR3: TGTGCCAGTAGTTTCTTATCGGGACAGGTCACAAATCAGCCCCAGCATTTT. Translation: CASSFLSGQVTNQPQHF.

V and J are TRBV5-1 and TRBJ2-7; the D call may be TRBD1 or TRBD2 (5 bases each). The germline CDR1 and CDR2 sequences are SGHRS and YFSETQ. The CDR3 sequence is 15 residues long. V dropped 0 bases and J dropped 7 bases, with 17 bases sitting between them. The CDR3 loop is CASSLGAVTGLEQYF. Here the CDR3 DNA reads TGCGCCAGCAGCTTGGGCGCGGTAACGGGGCTGGAGCAGTACTTC.